Here is one TCR beta chain with its context. As handled by the study authors: Estimated nucleated cell counts came from reference gene primer amplification. Generated by immunoSEQ multiplex PCR, the TCRdb table keeps only in-frame clones and is missing some. The V and J calls and the clone size are those of that table, but D and trimming were determined from the DNA. The data contain 200,000 or so clones, around 90% of them seen just once; the ten biggest clones take up roughly 3%. The data were obtained in a study of blood T cell repertoires in COVID-19. In the study overall: Whether acute or convalescent, the COVID-19 samples came from the United States, Italy and Spain.

V shed 5 bases and J 4 bases; nucleotides not matched to a gene: 4. CDR1 SGHTA and CDR2 FQGNSA come from the germline V gene. The CDR3 consists of 16 residues. The V call is TRBV7-2, the J call TRBJ2-3; 15 bases map to TRBD2. Input material: peripheral blood. The sequence came from a man aged 60 to 69 with acute or convalescent COVID-19. CDR3 region: CASSPGTSGGSDTQYF. The CDR3 DNA sequence: TGTGCCAGCAGCCCAGGGACTAGCGGGGGGTCAGATACGCAGTATTTT.